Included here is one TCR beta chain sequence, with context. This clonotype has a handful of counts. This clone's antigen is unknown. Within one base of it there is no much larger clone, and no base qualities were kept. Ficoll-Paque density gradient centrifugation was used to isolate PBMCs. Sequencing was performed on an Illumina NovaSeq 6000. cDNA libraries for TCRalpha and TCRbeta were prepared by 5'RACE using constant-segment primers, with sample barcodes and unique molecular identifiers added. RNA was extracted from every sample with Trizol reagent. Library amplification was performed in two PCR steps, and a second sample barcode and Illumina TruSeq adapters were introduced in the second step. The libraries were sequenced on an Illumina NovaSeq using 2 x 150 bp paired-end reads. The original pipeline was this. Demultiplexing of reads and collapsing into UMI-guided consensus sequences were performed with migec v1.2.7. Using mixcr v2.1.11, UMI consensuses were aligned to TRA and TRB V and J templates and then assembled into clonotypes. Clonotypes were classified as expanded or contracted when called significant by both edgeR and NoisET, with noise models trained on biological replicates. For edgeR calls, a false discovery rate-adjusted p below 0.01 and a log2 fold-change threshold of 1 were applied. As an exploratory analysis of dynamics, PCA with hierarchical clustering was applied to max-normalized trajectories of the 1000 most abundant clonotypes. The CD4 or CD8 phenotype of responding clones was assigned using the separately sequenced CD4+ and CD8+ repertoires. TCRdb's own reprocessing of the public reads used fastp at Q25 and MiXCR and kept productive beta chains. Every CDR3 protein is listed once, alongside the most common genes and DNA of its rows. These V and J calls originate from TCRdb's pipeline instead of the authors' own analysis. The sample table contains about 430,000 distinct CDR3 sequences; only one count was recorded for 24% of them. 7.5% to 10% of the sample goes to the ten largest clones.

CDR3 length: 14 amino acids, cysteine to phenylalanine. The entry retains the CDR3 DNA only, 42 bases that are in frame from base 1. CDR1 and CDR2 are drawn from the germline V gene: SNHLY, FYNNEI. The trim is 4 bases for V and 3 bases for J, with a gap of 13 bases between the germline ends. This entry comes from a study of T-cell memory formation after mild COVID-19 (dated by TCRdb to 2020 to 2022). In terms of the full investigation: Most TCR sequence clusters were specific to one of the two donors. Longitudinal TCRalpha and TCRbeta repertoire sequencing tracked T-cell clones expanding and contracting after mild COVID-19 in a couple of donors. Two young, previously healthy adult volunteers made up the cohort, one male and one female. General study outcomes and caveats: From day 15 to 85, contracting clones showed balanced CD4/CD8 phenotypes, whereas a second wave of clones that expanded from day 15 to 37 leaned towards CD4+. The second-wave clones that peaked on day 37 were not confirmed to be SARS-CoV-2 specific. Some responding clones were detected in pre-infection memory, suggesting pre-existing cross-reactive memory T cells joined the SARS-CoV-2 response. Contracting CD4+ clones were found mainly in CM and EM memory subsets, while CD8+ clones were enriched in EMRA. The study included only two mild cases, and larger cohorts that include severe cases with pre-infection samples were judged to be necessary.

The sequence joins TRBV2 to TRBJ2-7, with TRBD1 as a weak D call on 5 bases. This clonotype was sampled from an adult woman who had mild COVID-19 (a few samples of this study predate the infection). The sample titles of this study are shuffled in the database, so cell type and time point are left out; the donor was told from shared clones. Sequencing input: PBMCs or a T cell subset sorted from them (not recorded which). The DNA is TGTGCCAGCAGTGTTTCAGGGCCCCTCTACGAGCAGTACTTC. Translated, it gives CASSVSGPLYEQYF.